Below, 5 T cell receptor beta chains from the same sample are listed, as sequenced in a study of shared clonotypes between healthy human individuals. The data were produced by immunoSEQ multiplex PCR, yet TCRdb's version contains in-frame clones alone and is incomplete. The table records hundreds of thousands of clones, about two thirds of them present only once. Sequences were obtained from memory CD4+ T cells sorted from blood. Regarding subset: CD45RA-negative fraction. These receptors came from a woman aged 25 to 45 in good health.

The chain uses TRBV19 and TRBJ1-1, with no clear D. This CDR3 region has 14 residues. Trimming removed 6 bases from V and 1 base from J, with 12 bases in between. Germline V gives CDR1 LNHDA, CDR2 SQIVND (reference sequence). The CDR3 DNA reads TGTGCCAGTAGGGAACACGGGCCGAACACTGAAGCTTTCTTT. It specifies CASREHGPNTEAFF.

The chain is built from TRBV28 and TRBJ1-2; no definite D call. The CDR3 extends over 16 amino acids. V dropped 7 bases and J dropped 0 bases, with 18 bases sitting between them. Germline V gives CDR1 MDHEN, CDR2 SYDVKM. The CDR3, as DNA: TGTGCCAGCACGGAGTGGAGGGAGTATTCTAACTATGGCTACACCTTC. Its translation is CASTEWREYSNYGYTF.

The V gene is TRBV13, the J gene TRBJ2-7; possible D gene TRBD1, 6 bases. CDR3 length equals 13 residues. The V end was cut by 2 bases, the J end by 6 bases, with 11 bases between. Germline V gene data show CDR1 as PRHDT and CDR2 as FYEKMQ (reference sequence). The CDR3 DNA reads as TGTGCCAGCAGCTTACTTGGGACAACCGAGCAGTACTTC. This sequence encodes CASSLLGTTEQYF.

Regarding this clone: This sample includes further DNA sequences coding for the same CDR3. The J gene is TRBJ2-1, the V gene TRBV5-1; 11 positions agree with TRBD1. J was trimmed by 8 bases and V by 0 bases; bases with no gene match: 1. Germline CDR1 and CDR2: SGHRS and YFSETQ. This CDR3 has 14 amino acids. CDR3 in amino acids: CASSLGTGGDEQFF. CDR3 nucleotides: TGCGCCAGCAGCTTGGGGACAGGGGGCGATGAGCAGTTCTTC.

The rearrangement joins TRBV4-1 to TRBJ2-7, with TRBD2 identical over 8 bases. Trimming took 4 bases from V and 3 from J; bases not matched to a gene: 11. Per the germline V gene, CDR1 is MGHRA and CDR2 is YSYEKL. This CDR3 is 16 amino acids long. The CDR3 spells CASSLHGGGGIYEQYF. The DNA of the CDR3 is TGCGCCAGCAGCCTCCACGGGGGGGGCGGTATCTACGAGCAGTACTTC.